This T cell receptor (beta chain) came from a study of CD8 T cells in ankylosing spondylitis. General study results and limits: The study identified a TCR beta motif of several highly homologous variants that appeared characteristic of ankylosing spondylitis blood. A CD8+ phenotype characterized the disease-linked clones, which were relatively rare in peripheral blood. Reportedly, disease-linked clones are significantly enriched in ankylosing spondylitis patients' matched synovial fluid.

Trimming cost V 3 bases and J 1 base, with 6 bases left between them. This CDR3 contains 14 residues. Quantitative molecular-barcoded 5'-RACE generated the TCR beta libraries. TCRdb called the 5' RACE reads again in MiXCR, with one record for every CDR3 protein. This repertoire shows about 39,000 distinct CDR3 sequences, over 9% found once; its top ten account for around 15%. This clonotype was counted many times. Its antigen remains unidentified. This TCR derives from a male donor with ankylosing spondylitis or in good health (not recorded which). The gene calls are TRBV12-3 or TRBV12-4 and TRBJ1-4, with no clear D. Specimen: blood, either unsorted or a sorted T cell fraction (not recorded which). CDR3 coding DNA: TGTGCCAGCAGTTTGGGAAAAACTAATGAAAAACTGTTTTTT. As protein: CASSLGKTNEKLFF.